This entry lists 32 T cell receptor beta chains sequenced from one sample in a study of Ad26.COV2.S vaccination and SARS-CoV-2 variants. Profiled with immunoSEQ multiplex PCR; TCRdb holds only in-frame clones, not every one. The sample yields over 400,000 clones, roughly 90% seen once. The treatment was: around 19 received Ad26.COV2.S at low or high dose, single or two shots; about five received placebo; per-sample allocation not given. Sampling took place 63 days after the first vaccine or placebo injection. The material was peripheral blood, obtained in a trial of Ad26.COV2.S vaccine versus placebo. Receptors originate from a person between 18 and 60 years old who received the Ad26.COV2.S COVID-19 vaccine or a placebo.

V gene TRBV28 combines with J gene TRBJ2-1; 7 nucleotides match TRBD1. The CDR3 has 15 amino acids. Germline trimming cut 4 bases from V and 4 bases from J; bases unmatched to any gene: 7. The germline gives CDR1 MDHEN, CDR2 SYDVKM. CDR3 coding DNA: TGTGCCAGCAGTTACAGGGGATTGACATACAATGAGCAGTTCTTC. Translated, it gives CASSYRGLTYNEQFF.

This chain joins TRBV18 and TRBJ1-1, with D possibly being TRBD1 (5 bases). The CDR3 consists of 12 residues. V lost 3 bases, J lost 8 bases, and 10 bases lay in between. CDR1 is KGHSH, CDR2 LQKENI, per germline. CDR3 coding DNA: TGTGCCAGCTCACCGCCACAGGACGAAGCTTTCTTT. Its protein is CASSPPQDEAFF.

The chain employs TRBV4-3 and TRBJ2-1; D gene ambiguous. The CDR3 covers 12 residues. The V and J ends lost 5 bases and 6 bases respectively, with 8 bases between them. CDR1 and CDR2 (germline): LGHNA, YSLEER. The DNA of the CDR3 is TGCGCCAGCAGCGAAAGAGGCAATGAGCAGTTCTTC. It encodes CASSERGNEQFF.

The chain employs TRBV27 and TRBJ1-2, with TRBD1 matching over 7 bases. CDR3 length: 17 amino acids. V dropped 5 bases and J dropped 0; count of bases not matched to a gene: 12. Germline CDR1 reads MNHEY; CDR2 reads SMNVEV (reference sequence). CDR3: CASSPFPGTVSNYGYTF. The CDR3 nucleotides read TGTGCCAGCAGTCCATTCCCCGGGACAGTTTCTAACTATGGCTACACCTTC.

The J gene is TRBJ2-1, the V gene TRBV6-5; tentatively, D is TRBD1 (6 bases). The germline V gene has CDR1 MNHEY and CDR2 SVGAGI. This CDR3 comprises 12 residues. V gave up 4 bases and J gave up 9 bases, with 10 bases separating them. The CDR3 DNA sequence: TGTGCCAGCAGTTGGGGGCCCGGTGAGCAGTTCTTC. The encoded protein is CASSWGPGEQFF.

V is TRBV7-2 and J is TRBJ2-1; 12 bases are a match to TRBD2. The J segment lost 11 bases and the V segment lost 3 bases, leaving 8 bases of the junction unmatched. The CDR3 is 15 residues long. Germline loops: CDR1 SGHTA, CDR2 FQGNSA. CDR3 coding DNA: TGTGCCAGCAGCTTTTTGGGGCTAGCGGGGGGGCAGCAGTTCTTC. It specifies CASSFLGLAGGQQFF.

The chain couples TRBV27 to TRBJ2-5; 7 bases match TRBD2. The CDR3 covers 14 residues. Unmatched junction bases numbered 8, after V lost 5 bases and J lost 5 bases. Germline CDR1 is MNHEY and CDR2 is SMNVEV (reference sequence). CDR3 in amino acids: CASSPAGVAETQYF. DNA for the CDR3: TGTGCCAGCAGTCCCGCGGGGGTGGCGGAGACCCAGTACTTC.

The rearrangement uses TRBV10-1 and TRBJ2-7; tentatively, D is TRBD1 or TRBD2 (5 bases each). Germline V gene lookup returns CDR1 WNHNN and CDR2 SYGVQD (reference sequence). Trimming took 3 bases from V and 5 from J, leaving 14 bases between them. This CDR3 comprises 14 residues. The CDR3 nucleotides are TGCGCCAGCAGTGAATCCAGGGACGTCCACGAGCAGTACTTC. It specifies CASSESRDVHEQYF.

The chain employs TRBV15 and TRBJ1-4; 10 nucleotides match TRBD1. The CDR3 is 15 residues long. V lost 4 bases, J lost 8 bases, and 7 bases stayed unmatched. Germline V CDR1 and CDR2: LNHNV, YYDKDF (reference sequence). For the CDR3, the DNA is TGTGCCACCAGCACATCGGGACAGGGGTGGGAAAAACTGTTTTTT. It translates to CATSTSGQGWEKLFF.

The V and J genes are TRBV30 and TRBJ1-2; 8 nucleotides agree with TRBD1. V lost 0 bases to trimming and J lost 7 bases; unmatched junction nucleotides: 4. This CDR3 is 13 amino acids long. Germline CDR1 is GTSNPN and CDR2 is SVGIG (reference sequence). The DNA for the CDR3 is TGTGCCTGGAGTGTCCCGGGACAGGCTGGCTACACCTTC. Amino acid sequence: CAWSVPGQAGYTF.

The genes are TRBV19 and TRBJ2-1, with a weak D call TRBD2 (6 bases). The CDR3 is 17 residues long. The V end was cut by 1 base, the J end by 4 bases, with 17 bases between. Germline CDR1 and CDR2: LNHDA and SQIVND (reference sequence). In nucleotides, the CDR3 is TGTGCCAGTAGTATAGGTCACGGGGGACGGAATTACAATGAGCAGTTCTTC. Residues: CASSIGHGGRNYNEQFF.

This clone was picked up one time. This rearrangement joins TRBV6-2 or TRBV6-3 to TRBJ1-2; the D gene is possibly TRBD1 (6 bases). V lost 2 bases and J 2 bases, leaving 9 bases between the germline ends. Germline lookup yields CDR1 MNHEY and CDR2 SVGEGT. There are 14 residues in the CDR3. The CDR3 DNA reads TGTGCCAGCAGTTACCGGGGGGCAAACTATGGCTACACCTTC. Protein product: CASSYRGANYGYTF.

CDR3 nucleotides: TGTGCCAGCTCACCATTTCAGGCAGGGACCACGGGCTACGAGCAGTACTTC. This codes for CASSPFQAGTTGYEQYF. The V and J genes are TRBV18 and TRBJ2-7; D may correspond to TRBD1 or TRBD2 (5 bases each). CDR1 and CDR2 (germline): KGHSH, LQKENI. CDR3 length: 17 residues. V was shortened by 2 bases and J by 3 bases, with 20 bases between the two germline ends.

The chain employs TRBV27 and TRBJ1-1; D may be TRBD1 (5 bases). The CDR3 is 17 amino acids. CDR1 and CDR2 (germline): MNHEY, SMNVEV (reference sequence). Trimming pared 1 base from V and 2 bases from J, leaving 17 bases between. CDR3 sequence (DNA): TGTGCCAGCAGTTTATGGCGCAGGGAAGCGGAAAACACTGAAGCTTTCTTT. Amino acid sequence: CASSLWRREAENTEAFF.

The chain is built from TRBV7-2 and TRBJ2-7; maybe TRBD2 (5 bases). The CDR3 length is 14 residues. The V gene's germline CDR1 is SGHTA and CDR2 FQGNSA. Trimming took 5 bases from V and 2 from J, leaving 13 bases between them. CDR3 protein: CASSHGLGTYEQYF. As DNA, the CDR3 is TGTGCCAGCAGCCATGGACTGGGTACCTACGAGCAGTACTTC.

The rearrangement links TRBV19 to TRBJ1-3; tentatively, D is TRBD1 (5 bases). Trimming took off 7 bases at V and 4 bases at J, with 20 bases between the two ends. This CDR3 is built from 16 residues. Germline V gene sequence: CDR1 LNHDA, CDR2 SQIVND (reference sequence). CDR3: CASTREGAGSGNTIYF. The CDR3 DNA is TGTGCCAGTACCAGGGAAGGAGCAGGGTCAGGAAACACCATATATTTT. Complete variable domain (other parts from reference TRBV19 and TRBJ1-3): DGGITQSPKYLFRKEGQNVTLSCEQNLNHDAMYWYRQDPGQGLRLIYYSQIVNDFQKGDIAEGYSVSREKKESFPLTVTSAQKNPTAFYLCASTREGAGSGNTIYFGEGSWLTVV.

For this clone: Other DNA sequences from this sample encode an identical CDR3 as well. The chain is built from TRBV5-4 and TRBJ2-5; TRBD2 might be the D (7 bases). Trimming removed 0 bases from V and 5 bases from J, with 11 bases in between. The germline gives CDR1 SGHNT, CDR2 YYREEE (reference sequence). This CDR3 region has 14 residues. The CDR3 DNA reads as TGTGCCAGCAGCTTGGGGGGGGGCCGTGAGACCCAGTACTTC. Its translation is CASSLGGGRETQYF.

The genes are TRBV19 and TRBJ1-4; TRBD1 matches at 8 bases. CDR1 and CDR2 (germline): LNHDA, SQIVND (reference sequence). The CDR3 contains 13 residues. V was clipped by 6 bases and J by 8 bases; unmatched bases: 5. This chain's CDR3 is CASRDRAYEKLFF. The CDR3 coding sequence is TGTGCCAGTAGGGACAGGGCTTACGAAAAACTGTTTTTT.

This chain joins TRBV30 and TRBJ1-2; TRBD1 matches 8 bases. This CDR3 region has 15 residues. The V segment lost 2 bases and the J segment 7 bases; nucleotides outside the gene matches: 12. Germline V lookup: CDR1 GTSNPN, CDR2 SVGIG (reference sequence). CDR3 in amino acids: CAWSPWTGSVGGYTF. The CDR3 bases are TGTGCCTGGAGTCCATGGACAGGGAGCGTAGGTGGCTACACCTTC. Drawing the rest from reference TRBV30 and TRBJ1-2, the complete variable domain is SQTIHQWPATLVQPVGSPLSLECTVEGTSNPNLYWYRQAAGRGLQLLFYSVGIGQISSEVPQNLSASRPQDRQFILSSKKLLLSDSGFYLCAWSPWTGSVGGYTFGSGTRLTVV.

This clone has just one count. V and J are TRBV30 and TRBJ1-6, with D unclear. The CDR3 consists of 15 residues. Per the germline V gene, CDR1 is GTSNPN and CDR2 is SVGIG (reference sequence). V lost 4 bases and J lost 10, with 20 bases in between. The CDR3 DNA reads as TGTGCCTGGAAGCTAACGGTTGGTTTAGGGTCACCCCTCCACTTT. The encoded protein is CAWKLTVGLGSPLHF.

The chain combines TRBV18 with TRBJ1-2; D unresolved. The V end lost 6 bases, the J end lost 11 bases, and 13 bases lay between the germline ends. The CDR3 runs to 11 residues. Germline assignment: CDR1 KGHSH and CDR2 LQKENI. The CDR3 loop is CASSRAAFYTF. Written as DNA, the CDR3 is TGTGCCAGCTCTCGAGCCGCCTTTTACACCTTC. The full variable domain, in which reference TRBV18 and TRBJ1-2 provide the parts outside the CDR3, is NAGVMQNPRHLVRRRGQEARLRCSPMKGHSHVYWYRQLPEEGLKFMVYLQKENIIDESGMPKERFSAEFPKEGPSILRIQQVVRGDSAAYFCASSRAAFYTFGSGTRLTVV.

The genes are TRBV6-5 and TRBJ1-1; the D is unclear. CDR3 length: 15 residues. V gave up 1 base and J gave up 5 bases, with 14 bases separating them. Germline CDR1 MNHEY, CDR2 SVGAGI. The CDR3 sequence is CASSYWGIRRTEAFF. CDR3 coding DNA: TGTGCCAGCAGTTACTGGGGAATAAGGAGGACTGAAGCTTTCTTT.

The chain recombines TRBV6-6 with TRBJ1-3; possibly TRBD1 for D (5 bases). The germline V gene encodes CDR1 MNHNY and CDR2 SVGAGI (reference sequence). The V and J ends lost 4 bases and 2 bases respectively, with 12 bases between them. CDR3 length: 15 amino acids. The CDR3 nucleotides are TGTGCCAGCAGTTCTTCAAGGGGCACTGGAAACACCATATATTTT. Residues: CASSSSRGTGNTIYF.

V and J are TRBV5-8 and TRBJ1-1; D call uncertain. CDR3 length: 14 amino acids. Trimming shortened V by 4 bases and J by 10 bases, and 20 bases separated the two germline ends. The germline V gene encodes CDR1 SGHTS and CDR2 YDEGEE. CDR3 amino acids: CASSPKRPPRTAFF. CDR3 in DNA: TGTGCCAGCAGCCCCAAGCGGCCTCCTCGCACAGCTTTCTTT.

The chain carries TRBV6-2 or TRBV6-3 and TRBJ2-4, with TRBD2 as a possible D gene (5 bases). Germline-derived CDR1 and CDR2 are MNHEY and SVGEGT. CDR3 length: 11 amino acids. V lost 2 bases and J lost 16, with 12 bases in between. The CDR3, as DNA: TGTGCCAGCAGTTACCCACCCGGGGTTTACTTC. Its protein is CASSYPPGVYF.

This clone came up once. V and J are TRBV5-6 and TRBJ1-2; D remains ambiguous. The CDR3 is made up of 14 amino acids. From germline, CDR1 is SGHDT and CDR2 YYEEEE. The V gene lost 4 bases and the J gene lost 3 bases, with 13 bases spanning the gap. The CDR3 nucleotides read TGTGCCAGCAGCCGTTGGATCCAGGACTATGGCTACACCTTC. Protein sequence: CASSRWIQDYGYTF. The full variable domain, in which reference TRBV5-6 and TRBJ1-2 provide the parts outside the CDR3, is DAGVTQSPTHLIKTRGQQVTLRCSPKSGHDTVSWYQQALGQGPQFIFQYYEEEERQRGNFPDRFSGHQFPNYSSELNVNALLLGDSALYLCASSRWIQDYGYTFGSGTRLTVV.

This chain connects TRBV18 to TRBJ2-1; 8 bases match TRBD2. Germline CDR1 KGHSH, CDR2 LQKENI. This CDR3 region has 15 residues. The V segment lost 4 bases and the J segment 4 bases; nucleotides outside the gene matches: 6. The DNA of the CDR3 is TGTGCCAGCTCACTAGCGGGGACGTTGTACAATGAGCAGTTCTTC. Translating it yields CASSLAGTLYNEQFF.

In regard to this clone: Different DNA sequences within this sample yield the same CDR3. J is TRBJ2-2 and V is TRBV18; 7 bases match TRBD1. The V and J ends lost 1 base and 3 bases, in that order; junction bases with no gene match: 2. Germline loops: CDR1 KGHSH, CDR2 LQKENI. This CDR3 has 15 amino acids. CDR3 protein: CASSPRQGDTGELFF. The DNA for the CDR3 is TGTGCCAGCTCACCACGGCAGGGGGACACCGGGGAGCTGTTTTTT. The variable domain in full, completed from reference TRBV18 and TRBJ2-2, reads NAGVMQNPRHLVRRRGQEARLRCSPMKGHSHVYWYRQLPEEGLKFMVYLQKENIIDESGMPKERFSAEFPKEGPSILRIQQVVRGDSAAYFCASSPRQGDTGELFFGEGSRLTVL.

The genes are TRBV7-2 and TRBJ1-3, with no clear D. Trimming cost V 2 bases and J 7 bases, with 9 bases left between them. CDR3 length equals 13 residues. Looked up from germline, CDR1 is SGHTA and CDR2 is FQGNSA. The CDR3 nucleotides read TGTGCCAGCAGCTTAACTCCGCCTAACACCATATATTTT. This translates into CASSLTPPNTIYF.

The table lists this clone with a count of one. The gene calls are TRBV7-2 and TRBJ2-7; TRBD2 aligns across 8 bases. The CDR3 sequence is 15 residues long. Germline-derived CDR1 and CDR2 are SGHTA and FQGNSA. V shed 4 bases, J shed 4 bases, and the junction held 9 bases outside the gene matches. The CDR3: CASSWYTSGSYEQYF. The CDR3, as DNA: TGTGCCAGCAGCTGGTACACTAGCGGCTCATACGAGCAGTACTTC.

CDR3 loop: CASSQSRGTYEQYF. CDR3 nucleotide sequence: TGCGCCAGCAGCCAATCCAGGGGGACCTACGAGCAGTACTTC. The chain employs TRBV4-3 and TRBJ2-7, with 7 nucleotides matching TRBD1. Germline-derived CDR1 and CDR2 are LGHNA and YSLEER. V lost 2 bases to trimming and J lost 2 bases; unmatched junction nucleotides: 3. This CDR3 spans 14 amino acids.

The CDR3 sequence: CASSLVQGSNYGYTF. In DNA form, the CDR3 reads TGTGCCAGCAGCCTCGTACAGGGGTCTAACTATGGCTACACCTTC. The chain recombines TRBV27 with TRBJ1-2, with TRBD1 matching over 7 bases. V lost 6 bases to trimming and J lost 0 bases; unmatched junction nucleotides: 7. The CDR3 sequence is 15 residues long. CDR1 and CDR2 (germline): MNHEY, SMNVEV (reference sequence).